These T cell receptor beta chains were read from a single sample in a study of cytomegalovirus exposure and HLA in healthy donors. This table comes from immunoSEQ multiplex PCR, and its TCRdb copy is limited to in-frame clones, with some not included. The data contain around 94,000 clones, 77% of them singletons. The specimen was PBMCs. All receptors derive from a male donor in good health and CMV-seropositive. CDR3s include the opening cysteine and the closing phenylalanine or tryptophan. D genes are given only for firm matches.

D gene,V gene,J gene,CDR3 protein
.,TRBV29-1,TRBJ2-6,CSVESVGSGANVLTF
TRBD1,TRBV5-1,TRBJ1-1,CASSRDRGRTEAFF
.,TRBV7-2,TRBJ2-7,CASSFPLASNYEQYF
TRBD1,TRBV9,TRBJ1-4,CASSEHRGPNEKLFF
.,TRBV7-3,TRBJ2-5,CASSFTGTKEETQYF
.,TRBV6-5,TRBJ2-7,CASGQGNEQYF
TRBD1,TRBV7-2,TRBJ1-1,CASSFTQGAEAFF
.,TRBV20-1,TRBJ2-3,CTGSTDTQYF
TRBD2,TRBV20-1,TRBJ2-1,CSAGSGPGEFF
.,TRBV7-9,TRBJ1-2,CSSTRSGGGLNYGYTF
.,TRBV19,TRBJ2-7,CASSRDSSSYEQYF
.,TRBV7-2,TRBJ1-2,CASSPAGGANYGYTF
TRBD1,TRBV5-4,TRBJ1-2,CASSLKGAIYGYTF
.,TRBV7-9,TRBJ2-5,CASSLVLQGGETQYF
TRBD1,TRBV6-6,TRBJ1-5,CASSDQGGNQPQHF
.,TRBV25-1,TRBJ2-1,CASSEFETGEKINEQFF
.,TRBV4-3,TRBJ1-2,CASSQDYVRGTYGYTF
TRBD1,TRBV7-9,TRBJ2-3,CASSSGQGTTDTQYF
TRBD2,TRBV19,TRBJ2-3,CASSISGREGRTDTQYF
.,TRBV18,TRBJ1-5,CASSAPGQPQHF
.,TRBV7-6,TRBJ1-6,CASSWTENSPLHF
.,TRBV6-1,TRBJ2-7,CASSEVQGPLDEQYF
TRBD1,TRBV11-1,TRBJ1-1,CASSFTGGGPAFF
TRBD2,TRBV9,TRBJ2-3,CASSLTSAPDTQYF
.,TRBV4-3,TRBJ2-3,CASSQDKKRPDTQYF
.,TRBV4-1,TRBJ1-2,CASSQERPPAGRYGYTF
TRBD2,TRBV7-9,TRBJ2-7,CASSGGSGGSYEQYF
TRBD2,TRBV2,TRBJ2-1,CATLAGAINEQFF
.,TRBV7-2,TRBJ1-1,CASSSEGGGITEAFF
.,TRBV27,TRBJ2-1,CASSGTIPKQSPHNEQFF
TRBD2,TRBV7-3,TRBJ2-5,CASSNGLASTETQYF
.,TRBV7-6,TRBJ2-7,CASSLRGSYEQYF
.,TRBV7-6,TRBJ2-3,CASSPSALSTDTQYF
TRBD1,TRBV5-5,TRBJ1-1,CASSPQGDRGKAFF
.,TRBV6-5,TRBJ1-4,CASSNTGKEKLFF
.,TRBV21-1,TRBJ2-4,CASSKLRGFSKNIQYF
TRBD2,TRBV7-9,TRBJ2-1,CASSLSGGWARGNEQFF
.,TRBV29-1,TRBJ2-7,CSVEETGALRGQYF
TRBD1,TRBV4-1,TRBJ2-5,CASSQVAAGGEETQYF
TRBD1,TRBV7-8,TRBJ2-7,CASSSQPGTGYEQYF
TRBD2,TRBV9,TRBJ2-3,CASSGLAGGITDTQYF
.,TRBV19,TRBJ1-1,CASSPPGENTEAFF
.,TRBV7-3,TRBJ2-2,CASSLTLVPGELFF
TRBD1,TRBV5-1,TRBJ2-1,CASRSSVGQVTMEQFF
TRBD1,TRBV4-2,TRBJ2-1,CASSQVPGQGSYNEQFF
.,TRBV28,TRBJ2-7,CASSLLRQGTYAQYF
TRBD1,TRBV5-4,TRBJ2-7,CASSLRTGSDHEQYF
TRBD2,TRBV9,TRBJ2-7,CASSVSSGSNAYEQYF
.,TRBV28,TRBJ2-7,CASRPTGRIIHEQYF
TRBD2,TRBV15,TRBJ2-3,CATSRDKTRLAGEGTDTQYF
TRBD1,TRBV6-5,TRBJ2-1,CASRMGQSSYNEQFF
.,TRBV7-9,TRBJ2-5,CASSQRASQETQYF
.,TRBV2,TRBJ2-2,CASSGDRNTGELFF
TRBD2,TRBV6-1,TRBJ2-1,CASSRREGRYNEQFF
TRBD2,TRBV5-4,TRBJ2-7,CASSRAPGLAGGGDEQYF
TRBD1,TRBV27,TRBJ2-7,CASSRDRVAYEQYF
TRBD2,TRBV27,TRBJ2-3,CASRTLLASGITDTQYF
TRBD2,TRBV4-2,TRBJ2-1,CAGSQVIRGRAPNEQFF
.,TRBV29-1,TRBJ1-2,CSAQISGPYGYTF
TRBD2,TRBV10-3,TRBJ2-7,CAINSGTSKHEQYF